This TCR beta chain was recovered during a study of blood T cell repertoires in COVID-19. Study as a whole: Researchers got acute and convalescent COVID-19 samples from the United States, Italy and Spain.

Original handling: Reference gene primer amplification gave nucleated cell count estimates. Only in-frame clones appear in the TCRdb table, and some are missing; sequencing was by immunoSEQ multiplex PCR. V, J and clone size are those of that table, while D and trimming were read from the DNA. Of some 25,000 clones in the sample, approximately 94% are singletons; the top ten hold about 4%. This CDR3 has 19 amino acids. The trim removed 5 bases at V and 0 bases at J, leaving 13 bases unmatched. Germline V gene sequence: CDR1 SNHLY, CDR2 FYNNEI. The V gene is TRBV2, the J gene TRBJ2-1, with 10 bases that match TRBD1. The sequence derives from a woman aged 50 to 60 with active COVID-19. Sequencing input: peripheral blood. The CDR3 sequence: CASSHVPGQGLSSYNEQFF. The CDR3 coding sequence is TGTGCCAGCAGTCACGTCCCGGGACAGGGGTTGAGCTCCTACAATGAGCAGTTCTTC.